The 2 T cell receptor beta chains presented below share a single source sample, sequenced in a study of T cells in localized non-small cell lung cancer. The data were produced by immunoSEQ multiplex PCR, yet TCRdb's version contains in-frame clones alone and is incomplete. The sample records about 78,000 clones, approximately 84% being singletons. Material: peripheral blood, obtained before any cancer treatment. These receptors originate from a man between 40 and 75 years old with stage I lung adenocarcinoma.

J is TRBJ2-7 and V is TRBV29-1, with 8 positions matching TRBD1. The germline CDR1 and CDR2 sequences are SQVTM and ANQGSEA. There are 15 residues in the CDR3. Trimming cost V 4 bases and J 6 bases; bases outside gene matches: 14. This CDR3 is CSVVRDRKRLLEQYF. In DNA form, the CDR3 reads TGCAGCGTTGTTCGGGACAGGAAGCGTCTACTCGAGCAGTACTTC.

The CDR3 loop reads CASSLRGRDWETQYF. The CDR3 DNA reads TGTGCCAGCAGTTTAAGAGGGAGAGATTGGGAGACCCAGTACTTC. The rearrangement joins TRBV28 to TRBJ2-5; TRBD2 is a possible D gene (5 bases). This CDR3 is 15 amino acids long. V lost 2 bases and J 5 bases, leaving 15 bases between the germline ends. The germline V gene encodes CDR1 MDHEN and CDR2 SYDVKM.